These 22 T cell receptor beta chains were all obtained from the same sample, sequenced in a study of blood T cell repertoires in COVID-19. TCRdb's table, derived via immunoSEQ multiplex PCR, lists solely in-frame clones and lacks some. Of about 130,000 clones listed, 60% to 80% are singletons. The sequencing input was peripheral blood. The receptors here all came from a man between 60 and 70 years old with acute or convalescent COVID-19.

The CDR3 DNA sequence: TGTGCCAGCAGTTACTTGGGTGGGGGCCCAGAGACCCAGTACTTC. It specifies CASSYLGGGPETQYF. The gene calls are TRBV6-5 and TRBJ2-5; weak D call: TRBD1 (6 bases). V was trimmed by 1 base and J by 4 bases, leaving 13 bases between them. Germline loops: CDR1 MNHEY, CDR2 SVGAGI. This CDR3 region has 15 residues.

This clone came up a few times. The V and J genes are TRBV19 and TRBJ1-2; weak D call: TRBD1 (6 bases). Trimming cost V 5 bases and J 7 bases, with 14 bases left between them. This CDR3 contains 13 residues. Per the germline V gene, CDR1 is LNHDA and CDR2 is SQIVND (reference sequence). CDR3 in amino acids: CASSLRGVGGYTF. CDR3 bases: TGTGCCAGTAGTCTCAGGGGCGTTGGTGGCTACACCTTC.

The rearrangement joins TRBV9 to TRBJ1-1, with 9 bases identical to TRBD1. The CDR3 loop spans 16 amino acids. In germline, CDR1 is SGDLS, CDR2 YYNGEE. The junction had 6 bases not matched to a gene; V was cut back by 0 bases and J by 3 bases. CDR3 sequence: CASSVVPGQGYTEAFF. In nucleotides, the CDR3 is TGTGCCAGCAGCGTAGTACCGGGACAGGGATACACTGAAGCTTTCTTT.

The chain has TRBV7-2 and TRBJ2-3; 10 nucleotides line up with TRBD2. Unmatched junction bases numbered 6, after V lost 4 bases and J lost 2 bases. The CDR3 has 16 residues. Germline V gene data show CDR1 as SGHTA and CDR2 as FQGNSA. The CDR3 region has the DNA TGTGCCAGCAGCTCCGTAGCGGGGGGCTTCACAGATACGCAGTATTTT. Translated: CASSSVAGGFTDTQYF.

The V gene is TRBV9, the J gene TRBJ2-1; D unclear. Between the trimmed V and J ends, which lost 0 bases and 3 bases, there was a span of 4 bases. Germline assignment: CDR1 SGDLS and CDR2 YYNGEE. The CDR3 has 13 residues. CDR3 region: CASSVDGYNEQFF. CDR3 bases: TGTGCCAGCAGCGTAGACGGCTACAATGAGCAGTTCTTC.

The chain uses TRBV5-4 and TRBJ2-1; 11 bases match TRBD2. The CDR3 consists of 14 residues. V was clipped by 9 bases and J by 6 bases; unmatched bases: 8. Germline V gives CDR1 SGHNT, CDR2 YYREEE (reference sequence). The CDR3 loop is CATKLAGAPNEQFF. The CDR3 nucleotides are TGTGCCACCAAACTAGCGGGGGCACCCAATGAGCAGTTCTTC. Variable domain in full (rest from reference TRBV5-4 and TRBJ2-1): ETGVTQSPTHLIKTRGQQVTLRCSSQSGHNTVSWYQQALGQGPQFIFQYYREEENGRGNFPPRFSGLQFPNYSSELNVNALELDDSALYLCATKLAGAPNEQFFGPGTRLTVL.

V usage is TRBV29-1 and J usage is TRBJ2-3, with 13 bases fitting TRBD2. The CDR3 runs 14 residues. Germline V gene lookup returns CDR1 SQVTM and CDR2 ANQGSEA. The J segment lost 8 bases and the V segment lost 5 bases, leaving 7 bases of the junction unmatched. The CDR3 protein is CSVRTSGGSGTQYF. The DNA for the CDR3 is TGCAGCGTTCGGACTAGCGGGGGCAGTGGTACGCAGTATTTT.

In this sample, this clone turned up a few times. This CDR3 reads CASSPQQGNQPQHF. The CDR3 nucleotides are TGTGCCAGCTCACCACAGCAGGGAAATCAGCCCCAGCATTTT. This chain links TRBV18 with TRBJ1-5; TRBD1 is a possible D gene (5 bases). Trimming pared 1 base from V and 4 bases from J, leaving 8 bases between. CDR1 and CDR2 from the germline V gene are KGHSH and LQKENI. This CDR3 comprises 14 residues.

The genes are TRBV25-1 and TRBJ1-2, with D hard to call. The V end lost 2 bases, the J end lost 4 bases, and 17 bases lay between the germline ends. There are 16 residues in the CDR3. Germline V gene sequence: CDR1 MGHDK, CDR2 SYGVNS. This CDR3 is CASSEDLMRWFYGYTF. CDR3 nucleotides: TGTGCCAGCAGTGAAGATTTAATGCGGTGGTTCTATGGCTACACCTTC.

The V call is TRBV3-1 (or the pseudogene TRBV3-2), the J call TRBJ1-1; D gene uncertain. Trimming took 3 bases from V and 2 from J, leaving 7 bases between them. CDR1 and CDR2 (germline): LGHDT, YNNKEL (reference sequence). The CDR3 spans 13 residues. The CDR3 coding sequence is TGTGCCAGCAGCCACTACTCAAACACTGAAGCTTTCTTT. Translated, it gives CASSHYSNTEAFF.

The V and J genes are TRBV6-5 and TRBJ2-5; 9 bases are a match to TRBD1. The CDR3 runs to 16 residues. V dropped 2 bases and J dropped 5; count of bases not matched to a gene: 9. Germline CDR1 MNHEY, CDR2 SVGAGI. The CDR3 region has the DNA TGTGCCAGCAGTTACCCACCGGGACAGGGTTTGGAGACCCAGTACTTC. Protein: CASSYPPGQGLETQYF.

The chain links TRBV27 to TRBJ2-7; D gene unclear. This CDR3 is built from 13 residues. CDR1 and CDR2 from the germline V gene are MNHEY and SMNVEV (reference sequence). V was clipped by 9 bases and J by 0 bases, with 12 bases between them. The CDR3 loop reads CASSRANSYEQYF. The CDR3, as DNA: TGTGCCAGTTCACGCGCCAACTCCTACGAGCAGTACTTC.

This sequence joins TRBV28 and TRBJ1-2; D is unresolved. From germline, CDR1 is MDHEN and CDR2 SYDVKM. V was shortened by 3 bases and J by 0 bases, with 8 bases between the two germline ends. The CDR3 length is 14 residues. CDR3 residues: CASSLGRSNYGYTF. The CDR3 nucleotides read TGTGCCAGCAGTTTGGGCAGGTCTAACTATGGCTACACCTTC.

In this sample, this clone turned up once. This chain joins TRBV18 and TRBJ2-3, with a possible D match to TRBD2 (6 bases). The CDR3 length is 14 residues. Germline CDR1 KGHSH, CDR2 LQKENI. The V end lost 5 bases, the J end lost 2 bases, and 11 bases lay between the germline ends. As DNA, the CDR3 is TGTGCCAGCTCAGCGGGATTCCCCACAGATACGCAGTATTTT. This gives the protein CASSAGFPTDTQYF.

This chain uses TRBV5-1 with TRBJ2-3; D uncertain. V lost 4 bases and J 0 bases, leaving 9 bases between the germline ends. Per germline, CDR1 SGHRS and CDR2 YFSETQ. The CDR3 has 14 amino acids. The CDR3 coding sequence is TGCGCCAGCAGCAGGCAGGCGAGCACAGATACGCAGTATTTT. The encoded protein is CASSRQASTDTQYF.

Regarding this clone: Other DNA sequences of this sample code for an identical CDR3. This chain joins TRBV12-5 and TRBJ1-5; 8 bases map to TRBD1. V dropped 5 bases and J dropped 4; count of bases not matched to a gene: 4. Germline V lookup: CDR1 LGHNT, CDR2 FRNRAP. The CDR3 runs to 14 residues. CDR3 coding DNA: TGTGCTAGTGGTCGTGACAGGGGTAATCAGCCCCAGCATTTT. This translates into CASGRDRGNQPQHF.

The chain's CDR3 is CASSLGGSYGRGYTF. The CDR3 DNA follows: TGTGCCAGCAGTTTAGGAGGTTCCTATGGACGGGGCTACACCTTC. This chain links TRBV28 with TRBJ1-2; D ambiguous. The CDR3 length is 15 residues. Trimming removed 2 bases at V and 8 bases at J, with 18 bases between. Germline V gene sequence: CDR1 MDHEN, CDR2 SYDVKM.

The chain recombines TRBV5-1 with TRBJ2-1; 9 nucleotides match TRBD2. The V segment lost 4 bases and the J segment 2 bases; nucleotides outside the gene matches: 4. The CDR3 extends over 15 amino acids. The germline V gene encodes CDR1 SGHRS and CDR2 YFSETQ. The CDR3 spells CASSGSGGAYNEQFF. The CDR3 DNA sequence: TGCGCCAGCAGCGGTAGCGGGGGCGCCTACAATGAGCAGTTCTTC.

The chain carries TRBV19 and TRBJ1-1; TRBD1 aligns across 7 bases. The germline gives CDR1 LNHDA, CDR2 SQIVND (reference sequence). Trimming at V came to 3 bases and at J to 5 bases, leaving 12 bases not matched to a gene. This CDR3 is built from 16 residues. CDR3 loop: CASSIGQGGRRTEAFF. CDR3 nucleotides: TGTGCCAGTAGTATTGGTCAGGGGGGACGGAGGACTGAAGCTTTCTTT.

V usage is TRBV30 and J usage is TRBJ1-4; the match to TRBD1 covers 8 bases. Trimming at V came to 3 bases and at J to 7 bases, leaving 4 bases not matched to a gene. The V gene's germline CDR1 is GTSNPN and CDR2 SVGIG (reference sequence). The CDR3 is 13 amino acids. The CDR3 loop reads CAWSPGQAEKLFF. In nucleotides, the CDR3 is TGTGCCTGGAGCCCGGGACAGGCTGAAAAACTGTTTTTT.

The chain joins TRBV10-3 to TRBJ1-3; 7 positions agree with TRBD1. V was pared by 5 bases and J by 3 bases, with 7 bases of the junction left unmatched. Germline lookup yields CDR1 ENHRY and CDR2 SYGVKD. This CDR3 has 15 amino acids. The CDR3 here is CAISNTGAGGNTIYF. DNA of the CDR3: TGTGCCATCAGTAATACAGGGGCGGGTGGAAACACCATATATTTT.

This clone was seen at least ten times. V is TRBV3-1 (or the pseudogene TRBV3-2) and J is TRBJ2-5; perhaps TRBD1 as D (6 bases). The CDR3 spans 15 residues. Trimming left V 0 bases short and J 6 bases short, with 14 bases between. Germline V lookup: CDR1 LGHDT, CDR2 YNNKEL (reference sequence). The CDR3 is CASSQDFQGWQTQYF. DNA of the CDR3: TGTGCCAGCAGCCAAGATTTCCAGGGGTGGCAGACCCAGTACTTC.